These 23 T cell receptor beta chains were all obtained from the same sample, sequenced in a study of blood T cell repertoires in COVID-19. The data were produced by immunoSEQ multiplex PCR, yet TCRdb's version contains in-frame clones alone and is incomplete. The data show about 15,000 clones, with 65% to 80% seen just once and under 25% held by the top ten. The sample consisted of peripheral blood. The receptors shown here come from a boy aged 2 to 10 with active or convalescent COVID-19.

This clone was observed a handful of times. The gene calls are TRBV6-5 and TRBJ1-2, with D hard to call. V lost 4 bases and J lost 5, with 8 bases in between. Germline CDR1 reads MNHEY; CDR2 reads SVGAGI. CDR3 length: 12 amino acids. CDR3 bases: TGTGCCAGCAGTTCTAGACGGTATGGCTACACCTTC. It is translated as CASSSRRYGYTF.

The V call is TRBV7-9, the J call TRBJ1-4; D might be TRBD1 (5 bases). Trimming removed 2 bases from V and 10 bases from J, with 17 bases in between. CDR1 SEHNR and CDR2 FQNEAQ come from the germline V gene (reference sequence). The CDR3 is made up of 15 amino acids. In DNA form, the CDR3 reads TGTGCCAGCAGCTTATACAGGTTAGAAGTTGGAAAACTGTTTTTT. Its protein product is CASSLYRLEVGKLFF.

The V call is TRBV5-6, the J call TRBJ2-2, with 12 bases that match TRBD1. Germline V lookup: CDR1 SGHDT, CDR2 YYEEEE. The length of the CDR3 is 17 residues. V lost 0 bases, J lost 4 bases, and 4 bases stayed unmatched. The CDR3 nucleotides read TGTGCCAGCAGCTTGGGGGACAGGGGGCGGGCCACCGGGGAGCTGTTTTTT. Translation: CASSLGDRGRATGELFF. The whole variable domain, remainder taken from reference TRBV5-6 and TRBJ2-2, is DAGVTQSPTHLIKTRGQQVTLRCSPKSGHDTVSWYQQALGQGPQFIFQYYEEEERQRGNFPDRFSGHQFPNYSSELNVNALLLGDSALYLCASSLGDRGRATGELFFGEGSRLTVL.

V is TRBV9 and J is TRBJ2-7; D is uncertain. The CDR3 is 14 residues long. Deletions cut 0 bases from V and 2 bases from J, with 9 bases between. The germline gives CDR1 SGDLS, CDR2 YYNGEE. The CDR3 DNA reads as TGTGCCAGCAGCGTAGCACCAGGTACCTACGAGCAGTACTTC. Protein: CASSVAPGTYEQYF.

This clone appeared a single time. Mismatch with germline at one junction end may stem from a read error. J is TRBJ2-5 and V is TRBV6-1; 16 bases agree with TRBD2. Looked up from germline, CDR1 is MNHNS and CDR2 is SASEGT. CDR3 length: 16 residues. CDR3 sequence (DNA): TGTGCCAGCAATGAAGGGACTAGCGGGAGGGGTGAGACCCAGTACTTC. This sequence encodes CASNEGTSGRGETQYF.

This chain uses TRBV18 with TRBJ2-2; possibly TRBD1 for D (6 bases). The CDR3 is 16 residues long. Trimming removed 3 bases at V and 5 bases at J, with 16 bases between. Looked up from germline, CDR1 is KGHSH and CDR2 is LQKENI. CDR3 residues: CASSPLIGGRTGELFF. The DNA for the CDR3 is TGTGCCAGCTCACCTCTTATAGGGGGACGTACCGGGGAGCTGTTTTTT.

CDR3 in DNA: TGTGCCAGCAGTGAAGCGCTCGGGGGGCGCGGCACAGATACGCAGTATTTT. It is translated as CASSEALGGRGTDTQYF. The chain carries TRBV6-1 and TRBJ2-3; a possible D gene is TRBD2 (7 bases). Looked up from germline, CDR1 is MNHNS and CDR2 is SASEGT. The CDR3 length is 17 residues. Trimming cost V 0 bases and J 1 base, with 14 bases left between them.

The chain has TRBV10-3 and TRBJ2-1; the match to TRBD2 covers 8 bases. The CDR3 runs 14 residues. Unmatched junction bases numbered 8, after V lost 6 bases and J lost 7 bases. The V gene's germline CDR1 is ENHRY and CDR2 SYGVKD. Written as DNA, the CDR3 is TGTGCCATCAGGGAGACAGCGGGAGATAATGAGCAGTTCTTC. It specifies CAIRETAGDNEQFF.

The chain has TRBV18 and TRBJ1-6; 7 nucleotides match TRBD1. With 6 bases clipped from V and 7 bases from J, the junction kept 6 bases outside the gene matches. Looked up from germline, CDR1 is KGHSH and CDR2 is LQKENI. This CDR3 contains 14 residues. The CDR3 DNA reads TGTGCCAGCTCCCGCGACAGGGTAAATTCACCCCTCCACTTT. Its translation: CASSRDRVNSPLHF.

J is TRBJ2-2 and V is TRBV5-5; D might be TRBD1 (5 bases). CDR1 and CDR2 (germline): SGHKS, YYEKEE (reference sequence). V lost 5 bases, J lost 0 bases, and 14 bases lay in between. CDR3 length: 16 residues. Here the CDR3 reads CASSADSPANTGELFF. DNA for the CDR3: TGTGCCAGCAGTGCTGACAGTCCCGCGAACACCGGGGAGCTGTTTTTT.

The chain couples TRBV19 to TRBJ1-2, with 12 bases aligning to TRBD1. The V gene end was trimmed by 5 bases and the J gene end by 8 bases; junction bases not matched to a gene: 6. Germline lookup yields CDR1 LNHDA and CDR2 SQIVND (reference sequence). This CDR3 contains 14 residues. CDR3 nucleotide sequence: TGTGCCAGTAGTCCAGGGACAGGGGGCGCGGGCTACACCTTC. Translation: CASSPGTGGAGYTF.

V usage is TRBV10-3 and J usage is TRBJ1-1; possibly TRBD1 for D (6 bases). Trimming removed 6 bases from V and 7 bases from J, with 15 bases in between. Germline assignment: CDR1 ENHRY and CDR2 SYGVKD. This CDR3 spans 13 amino acids. The CDR3 bases are TGTGCCATCAGCTACAGGGAAAAGGATGAAGCTTTCTTT. As protein: CAISYREKDEAFF.

This sequence joins TRBV2 and TRBJ2-7, with 9 bases that match TRBD2. CDR3 length: 15 residues. The germline V gene has CDR1 SNHLY and CDR2 FYNNEI. The trim removed 4 bases at V and 0 bases at J, leaving 4 bases unmatched. CDR3 in amino acids: CASSAAGGLSYEQYF. The CDR3 DNA reads TGTGCCAGCAGTGCGGCGGGAGGGCTCTCCTACGAGCAGTACTTC.

This clone ranks as medium-sized. This chain connects TRBV2 to TRBJ1-3; D call uncertain. The CDR3 contains 16 residues. Trimming left V 0 bases short and J 4 bases short, with 13 bases between. Germline CDR1 and CDR2: SNHLY and FYNNEI. The CDR3 nucleotides are TGTGCCAGCAGTGAAGCATCCCGTGGAGCGGGAAACACCATATATTTT. This sequence encodes CASSEASRGAGNTIYF.

This clone was counted once. The CDR3 DNA is TGTGCCAGCAGACTTGGGGGCACGATGAACACTGAAGCTTTCTTT. Protein product: CASRLGGTMNTEAFF. The V call is TRBV28, the J call TRBJ1-1; D is perhaps TRBD1 (6 bases). The CDR3 totals 15 residues. Per germline, CDR1 MDHEN and CDR2 SYDVKM. V dropped 6 bases and J dropped 0 bases, with 14 bases sitting between them.

Judged by abundance, this clone is medium-sized. The sample holds other DNA sequences that translate to the same CDR3. The rearrangement uses TRBV12-3 or TRBV12-4 and TRBJ1-1; no clear D. The ends were cut back, 5 bases at V and 5 bases at J, with 6 bases in the middle. The CDR3 loop spans 11 amino acids. The CDR3 reads CASSLRTEAFF. CDR3 sequence (DNA): TGTGCCAGCAGTCTCAGGACTGAAGCTTTCTTT.

The chain carries TRBV5-1 and TRBJ2-1, with 13 bases aligning to TRBD2. The junction had 21 bases not matched to a gene; V was cut back by 4 bases and J by 2 bases. Germline V gene data show CDR1 as SGHRS and CDR2 as YFSETQ. The CDR3 length is 22 residues. CDR3 DNA sequence: TGCGCCAGCAGCCCGTCTAGGTTGGGACTAGCGGGATCTTACCTCACCTACAATGAGCAGTTCTTC. It yields the protein CASSPSRLGLAGSYLTYNEQFF.

The table lists this clone with a few counts. The V call is TRBV7-9, the J call TRBJ1-5, with 10 bases that match TRBD1. The germline CDR1 and CDR2 sequences are SEHNR and FQNEAQ (reference sequence). V dropped 4 bases and J dropped 6; count of bases not matched to a gene: 3. The CDR3 consists of 14 residues. DNA for the CDR3: TGTGCCAGCAGCTGGGGACAGGGGACTCAGCCCCAGCATTTT. It translates to CASSWGQGTQPQHF.

This clone occurred once. The V and J genes are TRBV19 and TRBJ1-6; no reliable D call. The V end was cut by 7 bases, the J end by 7 bases, with 17 bases between. CDR1 and CDR2 (germline): LNHDA, SQIVND (reference sequence). The CDR3 sequence is 15 residues long. CDR3 loop: CASTPRLPGNSPLHF. The DNA of the CDR3 is TGTGCCAGTACCCCCCGCCTCCCGGGGAATTCACCCCTCCACTTT. Full variable domain (rest looked up from reference TRBV19 and TRBJ1-6): DGGITQSPKYLFRKEGQNVTLSCEQNLNHDAMYWYRQDPGQGLRLIYYSQIVNDFQKGDIAEGYSVSREKKESFPLTVTSAQKNPTAFYLCASTPRLPGNSPLHFGNGTRLTVT.

The rearrangement links TRBV30 to TRBJ1-1; TRBD1 is a possible D gene (5 bases). Germline CDR1 GTSNPN, CDR2 SVGIG (reference sequence). V shed 0 bases and J shed 4 bases, with 15 bases lying between them. The CDR3 is 15 amino acids. DNA for the CDR3: TGTGCCTGGAGTGTACGGGGGATATACCGCACTGAAGCTTTCTTT. Translation: CAWSVRGIYRTEAFF.

This rearrangement joins TRBV6-5 to TRBJ1-5; 7 bases are a match to TRBD1. The CDR3 loop spans 12 amino acids. Germline-derived CDR1 and CDR2 are MNHEY and SVGAGI. Trimming at V came to 6 bases and at J to 6 bases, leaving 2 bases not matched to a gene. CDR3 protein: CASRGGGQPQHF. DNA of the CDR3: TGTGCCAGCAGAGGGGGCGGTCAGCCCCAGCATTTT.

This clone came up once. The chain combines TRBV12-5 with TRBJ2-5; D is ambiguous. The CDR3 loop spans 11 amino acids. Germline V gene sequence: CDR1 LGHNT, CDR2 FRNRAP. Trimming stripped 8 bases from V and 4 bases from J, with 8 bases between. CDR3 sequence reads: CASSYLETQYF. The CDR3, as DNA: TGTGCTAGTTCCTACTTAGAGACCCAGTACTTC.

This chain joins TRBV10-3 and TRBJ2-7, with D tentatively TRBD2 (6 bases). Looked up from germline, CDR1 is ENHRY and CDR2 is SYGVKD. The CDR3 loop spans 14 amino acids. Trimming removed 4 bases at V and 0 bases at J, with 10 bases between. The CDR3 nucleotides are TGTGCCATCAGTGCGGCGGGATCCTCCTACGAGCAGTACTTC. Amino acids: CAISAAGSSYEQYF.